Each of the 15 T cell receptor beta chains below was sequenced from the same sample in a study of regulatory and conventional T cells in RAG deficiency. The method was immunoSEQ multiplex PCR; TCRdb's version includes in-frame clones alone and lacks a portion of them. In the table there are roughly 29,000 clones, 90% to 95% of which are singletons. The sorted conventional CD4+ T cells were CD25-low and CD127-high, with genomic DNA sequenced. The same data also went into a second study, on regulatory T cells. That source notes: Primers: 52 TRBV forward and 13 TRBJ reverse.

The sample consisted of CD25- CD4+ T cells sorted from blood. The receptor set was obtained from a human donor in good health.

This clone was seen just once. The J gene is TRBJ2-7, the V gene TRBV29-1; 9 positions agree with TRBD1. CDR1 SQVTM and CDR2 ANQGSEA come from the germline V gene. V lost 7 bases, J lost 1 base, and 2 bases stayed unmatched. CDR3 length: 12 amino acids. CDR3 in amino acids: CSAGTGSYEQYF. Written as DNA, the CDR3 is TGCAGCGCCGGGACAGGGTCCTACGAGCAGTACTTC.

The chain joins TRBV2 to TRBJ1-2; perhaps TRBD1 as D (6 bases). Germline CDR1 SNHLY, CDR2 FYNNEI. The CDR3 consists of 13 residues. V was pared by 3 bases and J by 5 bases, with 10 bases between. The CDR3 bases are TGTGCCAGCAGTGATATGGGGGCGTATGGCTACACCTTC. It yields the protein CASSDMGAYGYTF.

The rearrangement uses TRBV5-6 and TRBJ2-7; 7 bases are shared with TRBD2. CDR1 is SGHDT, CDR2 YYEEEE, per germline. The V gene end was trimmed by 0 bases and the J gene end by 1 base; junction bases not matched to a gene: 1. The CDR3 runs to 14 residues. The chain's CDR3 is CASSLGGGSYEQYF. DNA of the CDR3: TGTGCCAGCAGCTTGGGGGGAGGGTCCTACGAGCAGTACTTC.

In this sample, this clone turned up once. In DNA form, the CDR3 reads TGTGCCAGTAGTCACAGATTGAACACTGAAGCTTTCTTT. Its translation: CASSHRLNTEAFF. J is TRBJ1-1 and V is TRBV19; D remains ambiguous. The germline V gene has CDR1 LNHDA and CDR2 SQIVND (reference sequence). V was trimmed by 5 bases and J by 0 bases, leaving 7 bases between them. The CDR3 spans 13 residues.

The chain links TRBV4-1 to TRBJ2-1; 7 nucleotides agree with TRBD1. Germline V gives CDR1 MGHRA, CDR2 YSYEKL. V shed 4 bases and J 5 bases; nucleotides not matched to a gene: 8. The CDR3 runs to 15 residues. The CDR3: CASSPEMTGHNEQFF. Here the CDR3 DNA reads TGCGCCAGCAGCCCGGAAATGACAGGGCACAATGAGCAGTTCTTC.

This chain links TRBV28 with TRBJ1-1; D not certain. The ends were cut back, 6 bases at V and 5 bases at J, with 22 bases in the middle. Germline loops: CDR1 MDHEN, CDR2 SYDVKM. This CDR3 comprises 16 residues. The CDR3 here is CASSPEAGRKLTEAFF. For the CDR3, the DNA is TGTGCCAGCAGCCCAGAAGCAGGCAGGAAACTTACTGAAGCTTTCTTT.

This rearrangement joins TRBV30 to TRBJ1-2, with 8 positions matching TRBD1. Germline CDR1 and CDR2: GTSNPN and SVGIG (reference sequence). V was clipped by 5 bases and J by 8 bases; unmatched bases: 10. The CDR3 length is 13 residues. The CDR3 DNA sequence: TGTGCCTGGGAGGACAGGGCCGGGAGGGGCTACACCTTC. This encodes CAWEDRAGRGYTF.

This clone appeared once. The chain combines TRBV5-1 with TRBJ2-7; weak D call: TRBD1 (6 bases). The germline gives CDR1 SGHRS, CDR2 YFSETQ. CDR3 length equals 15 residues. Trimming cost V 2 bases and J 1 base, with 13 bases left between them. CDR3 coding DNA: TGCGCCAGCAGCTTCCGACTCGGACAGTCCTACGAGCAGTACTTC. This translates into CASSFRLGQSYEQYF.

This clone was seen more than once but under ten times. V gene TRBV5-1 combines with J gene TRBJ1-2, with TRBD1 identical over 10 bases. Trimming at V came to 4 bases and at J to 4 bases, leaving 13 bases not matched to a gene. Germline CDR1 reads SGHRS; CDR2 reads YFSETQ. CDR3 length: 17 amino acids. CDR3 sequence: CASSPGPSGQGLYGYTF. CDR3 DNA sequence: TGCGCCAGCAGCCCGGGGCCCTCGGGACAGGGGCTCTATGGCTACACCTTC.

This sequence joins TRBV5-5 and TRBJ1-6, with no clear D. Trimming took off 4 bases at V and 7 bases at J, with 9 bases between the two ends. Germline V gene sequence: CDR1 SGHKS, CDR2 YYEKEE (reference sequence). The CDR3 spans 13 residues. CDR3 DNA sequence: TGTGCCAGCAGCCTAACGATAAATTCACCCCTCCACTTT. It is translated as CASSLTINSPLHF.

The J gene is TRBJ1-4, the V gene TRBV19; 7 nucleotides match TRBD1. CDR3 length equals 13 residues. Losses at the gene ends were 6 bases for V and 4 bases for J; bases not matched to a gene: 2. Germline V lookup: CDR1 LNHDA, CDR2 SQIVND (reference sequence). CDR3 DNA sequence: TGTGCCAGTAGGGGACAGATTAATGAAAAACTGTTTTTT. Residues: CASRGQINEKLFF.

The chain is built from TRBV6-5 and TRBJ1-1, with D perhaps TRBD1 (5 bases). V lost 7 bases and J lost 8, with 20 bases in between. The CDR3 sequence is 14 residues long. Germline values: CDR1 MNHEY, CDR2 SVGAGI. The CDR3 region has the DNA TGTGCCAGCACGAACCCCCGGGGGGGACGGGAAGCTTTCTTT. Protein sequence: CASTNPRGGREAFF.

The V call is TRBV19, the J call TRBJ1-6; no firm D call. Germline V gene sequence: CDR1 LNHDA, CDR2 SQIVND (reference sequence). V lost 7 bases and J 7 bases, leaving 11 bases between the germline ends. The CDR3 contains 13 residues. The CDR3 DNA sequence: TGTGCCAGTAAAGAGGGATTGAATTCACCCCTCCACTTT. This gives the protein CASKEGLNSPLHF.

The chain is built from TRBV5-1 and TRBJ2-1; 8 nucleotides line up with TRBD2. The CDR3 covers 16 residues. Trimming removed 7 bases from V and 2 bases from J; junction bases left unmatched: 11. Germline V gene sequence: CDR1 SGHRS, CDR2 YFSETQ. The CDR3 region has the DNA TGCGCCAGCCAGGCCGTGGCGGGGGGTACCTACAATGAGCAGTTCTTC. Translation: CASQAVAGGTYNEQFF.

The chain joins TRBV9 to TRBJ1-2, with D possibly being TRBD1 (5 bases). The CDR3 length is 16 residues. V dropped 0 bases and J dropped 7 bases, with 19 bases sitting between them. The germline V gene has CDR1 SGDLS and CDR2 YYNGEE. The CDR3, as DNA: TGTGCCAGCAGCGTAGGAGGGGCGGGGGGAACCCGTGGCTACACCTTC. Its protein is CASSVGGAGGTRGYTF.